The entry below describes one T cell receptor (beta chain). Libraries were prepared by immunoSEQ multiplex PCR; TCRdb keeps only in-frame clonotypes and omits some of them. Among roughly 230,000 clones listed, 70% to 90% were seen once. The sample originates from a study of blood T cell repertoires in COVID-19. Study summary: PBMCs, B-cell-depleted T cells, or T cells were the source of the cDNA or gDNA that made up the material.

This clonotype originated in a man aged 45-65 years with COVID-19, enrolled during active disease. Sequenced material: peripheral blood.

CDR3 loop: CASTKTRATQPQHF. For the CDR3, the DNA is TGTGCCAGTACCAAGACCAGGGCAACTCAGCCCCAGCATTTT. The V call is TRBV19, the J call TRBJ1-5; a weak D match, TRBD1 (5 bases). Germline V CDR1 and CDR2: LNHDA, SQIVND (reference sequence). The CDR3 has 14 amino acids. Trimming stripped 7 bases from V and 6 bases from J, with 16 bases between. The variable domain in full, with the rest retrieved from reference TRBV19 and TRBJ1-5, is DGGITQSPKYLFRKEGQNVTLSCEQNLNHDAMYWYRQDPGQGLRLIYYSQIVNDFQKGDIAEGYSVSREKKESFPLTVTSAQKNPTAFYLCASTKTRATQPQHFGDGTRLSIL.